There are a few counts of the clone carrying this TCR beta chain. Its antigen is unknown. The sample belongs to a study of T-cell reconstitution after alpha-beta-depleted transplantation in children. Study-wide points: It was newly produced T cells that mostly accounted for T-cell counts and diversity one year after transplant. Certain patients had high TCRbeta diversity at day 60, and it came from recipient T cells and thymic progenitors that survived. After transplant, at about two months, alpha-beta T cells were reportedly derived from several hundred expanded graft clones.

A TCRbeta library incorporating unique molecular identifiers was prepared. TCRdb independently ran MiXCR on the PCR reads; one entry per CDR3 protein. This table holds fewer than 450,000 distinct CDR3 sequences, roughly 15% found once. The sequence came from a male patient aged 2 to 10 who had a stem cell transplant for acute lymphoblastic leukemia, so the T cells may come from the graft donor. The source was PBMCs, mostly from graft donor cells, collected 360 days after TCRalphabeta/CD19-depleted stem cell transplant.

The DNA for the CDR3 is TGCAGCGCCCTCGACGGGGAGAACATTCAGTACTTC. It translates to CSALDGENIQYF. The chain joins TRBV29-1 to TRBJ2-4; D is possibly TRBD2 (5 bases). Germline CDR1 reads SQVTM; CDR2 reads ANQGSEA. V dropped 7 bases and J dropped 7 bases, with 14 bases sitting between them. This CDR3 has 12 amino acids.